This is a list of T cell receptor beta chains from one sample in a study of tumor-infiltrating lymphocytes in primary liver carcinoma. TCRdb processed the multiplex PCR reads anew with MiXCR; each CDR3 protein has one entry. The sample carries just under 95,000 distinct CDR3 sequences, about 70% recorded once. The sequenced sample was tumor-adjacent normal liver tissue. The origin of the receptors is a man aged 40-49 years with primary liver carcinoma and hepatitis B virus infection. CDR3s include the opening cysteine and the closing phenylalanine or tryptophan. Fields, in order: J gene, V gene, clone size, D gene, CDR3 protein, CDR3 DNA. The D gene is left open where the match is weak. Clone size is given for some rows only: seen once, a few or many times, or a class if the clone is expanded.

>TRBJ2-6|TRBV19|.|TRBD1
CASSPQGAEGANVLTF
TGTGCCAGTAGTCCACAGGGGGCGGAAGGGGCCAACGTCCTGACTTTC
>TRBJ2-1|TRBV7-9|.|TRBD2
CASSRPTSGGSNKQFF
TGTGCCAGCAGCCGCCCCACTAGCGGGGGTTCCAATAAGCAGTTCTTC
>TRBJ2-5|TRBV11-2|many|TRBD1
CASSGQGTARETQYF
TGTGCCAGCAGCGGACAAGGGACAGCCAGAGAGACCCAGTACTTC
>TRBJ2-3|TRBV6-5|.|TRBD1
CANSRGGPGQPTGTQYF
TGTGCCAACAGCCGAGGCGGGCCGGGACAGCCAACCGGTACGCAGTATTTT
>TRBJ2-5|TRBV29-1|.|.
CSVVSWDKTGETQCF
TGCAGCGTGGTCTCTTGGGACAAAACCGGGGAGACCCAGTGCTTC
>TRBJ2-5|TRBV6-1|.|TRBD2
CAGDGLAGVETQYF
TGTGCTGGCGATGGGCTAGCGGGAGTTGAGACCCAGTACTTC
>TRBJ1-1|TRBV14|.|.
CASSHLVGVEGTEAFF
TGTGCTAGCAGCCACCTCGTGGGGGTAGAGGGCACTGAAGCTTTCTTT
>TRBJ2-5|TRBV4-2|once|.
CASSPQALEETQYF
TGTGCCAGCAGCCCCCAGGCCTTAGAAGAGACCCAGTACTTC
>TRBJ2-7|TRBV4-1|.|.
CSGSQGIGTYEQYF
TGCTCCGGCAGCCAAGGGATCGGAACCTACGAGCAGTACTTC
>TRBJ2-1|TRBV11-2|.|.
CASSSNNEQFF
TGCGCCAGCAGCTCCAACAATGAGCAGTTCTTC
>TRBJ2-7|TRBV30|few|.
CAWTPRLASYEQYF
TGTGCCTGGACTCCGAGGCTAGCGTCATACGAGCAGTACTTC
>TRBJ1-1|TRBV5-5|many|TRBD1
CASNTIPGQSLPEAFF
TGTGCCAGCAATACGATTCCGGGACAGTCTCTCCCTGAAGCTTTCTTT
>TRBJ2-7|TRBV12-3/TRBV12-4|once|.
CASFVWSGYEQYF
TGTGCCAGTTTTGTATGGTCTGGGTACGAGCAGTACTTC
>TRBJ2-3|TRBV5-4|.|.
CASSHRGGIGTTDAQYF
TGTGCCAGCAGCCACAGAGGGGGGATCGGGACCACAGATGCGCAGTATTTT
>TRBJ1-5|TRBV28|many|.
CASSSSGTLQHF
TGTGCCAGCAGTTCCTCCGGGACCCTCCAGCATTTT
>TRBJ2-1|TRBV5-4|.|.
CASGKFLRTEYSEQFF
TGTGCCAGCGGCAAGTTTCTACGGACAGAATACAGTGAGCAGTTCTTC
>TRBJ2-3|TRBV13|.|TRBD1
CASTLYTGGHTDTQYF
TGTGCCAGCACCCTGTATACAGGGGGCCATACAGATACGCAGTATTTT
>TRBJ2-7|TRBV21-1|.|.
CASSRCRFYEQYF
TGTGCCAGCAGCAGGTGTCGCTTCTACGAGCAGTACTTC
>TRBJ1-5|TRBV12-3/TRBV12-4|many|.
CASSLGGVINQPQHF
TGTGCCAGCAGTTTAGGGGGGGTTATCAATCAGCCCCAGCATTTT
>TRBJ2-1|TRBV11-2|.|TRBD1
CASSSRQGPYNKQFF
TGTGCCAGCAGTTCCCGACAGGGACCCTACAATAAGCAGTTCTTC